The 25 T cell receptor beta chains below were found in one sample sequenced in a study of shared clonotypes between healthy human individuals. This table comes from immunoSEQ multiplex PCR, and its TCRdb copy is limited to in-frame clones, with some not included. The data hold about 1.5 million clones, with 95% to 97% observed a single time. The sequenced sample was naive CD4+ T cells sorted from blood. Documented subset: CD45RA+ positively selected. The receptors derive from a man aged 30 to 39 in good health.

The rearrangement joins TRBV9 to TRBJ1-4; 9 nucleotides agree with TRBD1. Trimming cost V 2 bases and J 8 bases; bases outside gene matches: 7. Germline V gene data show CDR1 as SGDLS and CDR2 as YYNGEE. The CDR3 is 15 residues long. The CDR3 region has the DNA TGTGCCAGCAGCGTCCGGACAGGGGCTGGGGAAAAACTGTTTTTT. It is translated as CASSVRTGAGEKLFF.

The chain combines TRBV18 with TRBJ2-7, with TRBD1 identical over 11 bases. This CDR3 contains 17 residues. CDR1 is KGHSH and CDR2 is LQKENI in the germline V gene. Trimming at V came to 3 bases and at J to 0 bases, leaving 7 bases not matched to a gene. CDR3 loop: CASSPISGTGGSYEQYF. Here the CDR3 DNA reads TGTGCCAGCTCACCCATTTCTGGGACAGGGGGCTCCTACGAGCAGTACTTC.

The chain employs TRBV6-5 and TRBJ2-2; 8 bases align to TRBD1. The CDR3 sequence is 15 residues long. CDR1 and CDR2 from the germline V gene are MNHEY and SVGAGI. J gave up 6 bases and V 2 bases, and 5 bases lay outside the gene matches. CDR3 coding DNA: TGTGCCAGCAGTTACCGACAGGGGAGACCCGGGGAGCTGTTTTTT. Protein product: CASSYRQGRPGELFF.

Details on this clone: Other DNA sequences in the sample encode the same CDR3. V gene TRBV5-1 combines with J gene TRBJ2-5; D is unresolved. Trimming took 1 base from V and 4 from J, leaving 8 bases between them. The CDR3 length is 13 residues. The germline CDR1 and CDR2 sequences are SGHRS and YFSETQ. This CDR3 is CASSLTPRETQYF. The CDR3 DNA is TGCGCCAGCAGCTTGACCCCACGAGAGACCCAGTACTTC.

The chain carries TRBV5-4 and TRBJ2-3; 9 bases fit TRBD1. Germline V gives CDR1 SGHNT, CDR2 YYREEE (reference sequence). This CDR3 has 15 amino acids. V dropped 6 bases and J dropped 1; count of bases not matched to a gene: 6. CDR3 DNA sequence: TGTGCCAGCACCTTAAGGACAGGGGGCACAGATACGCAGTATTTT. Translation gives CASTLRTGGTDTQYF.

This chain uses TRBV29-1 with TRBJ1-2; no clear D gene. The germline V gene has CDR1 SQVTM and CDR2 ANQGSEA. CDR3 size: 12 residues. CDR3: CGVRAGWYGYTF. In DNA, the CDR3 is TGCGGGGTTCGGGCAGGTTGGTATGGCTACACCTTC.

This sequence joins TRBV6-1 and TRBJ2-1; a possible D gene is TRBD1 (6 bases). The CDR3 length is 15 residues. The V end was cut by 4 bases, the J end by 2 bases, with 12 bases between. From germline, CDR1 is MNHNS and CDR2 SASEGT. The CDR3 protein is CASSGGQQPYNEQFF. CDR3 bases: TGTGCCAGCAGTGGGGGGCAACAGCCCTACAATGAGCAGTTCTTC.

In DNA form, the CDR3 reads TGCGCCAGCAGCACTTGGAGTGGGACTGCGCAGTTCTTC. Its translation: CASSTWSGTAQFF. The genes are TRBV10-1 and TRBJ2-1, with D perhaps TRBD2 (6 bases). This CDR3 is 13 amino acids long. The V and J ends lost 6 bases and 12 bases respectively, with 18 bases between them. Germline V lookup: CDR1 WNHNN, CDR2 SYGVQD (reference sequence).

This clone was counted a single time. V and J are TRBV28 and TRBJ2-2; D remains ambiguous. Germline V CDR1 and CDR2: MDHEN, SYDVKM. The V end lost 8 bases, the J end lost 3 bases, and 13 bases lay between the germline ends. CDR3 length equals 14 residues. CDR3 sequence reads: CASLQFRDTGELFF. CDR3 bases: TGTGCCAGCTTGCAGTTTAGGGACACCGGGGAGCTGTTTTTT. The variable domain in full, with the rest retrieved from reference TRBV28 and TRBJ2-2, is DVKVTQSSRYLVKRTGEKVFLECVQDMDHENMFWYRQDPGLGLRLIYFSYDVKMKEKGDIPEGYSVSREKKERFSLILESASTNQTSMYLCASLQFRDTGELFFGEGSRLTVL.

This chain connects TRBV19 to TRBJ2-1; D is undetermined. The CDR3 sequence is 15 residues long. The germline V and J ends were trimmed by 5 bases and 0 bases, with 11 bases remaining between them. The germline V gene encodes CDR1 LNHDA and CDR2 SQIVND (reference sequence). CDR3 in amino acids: CASSERRGSYNEQFF. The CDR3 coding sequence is TGTGCCAGTAGTGAAAGGCGCGGCTCCTACAATGAGCAGTTCTTC.

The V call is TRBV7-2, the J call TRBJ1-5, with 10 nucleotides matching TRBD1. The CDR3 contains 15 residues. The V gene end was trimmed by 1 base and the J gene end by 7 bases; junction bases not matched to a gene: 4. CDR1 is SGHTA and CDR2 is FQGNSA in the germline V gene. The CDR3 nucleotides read TGTGCCAGCAGCTTAGTGACAGGGGGCGGACAGCCCCAGCATTTT. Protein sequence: CASSLVTGGGQPQHF.

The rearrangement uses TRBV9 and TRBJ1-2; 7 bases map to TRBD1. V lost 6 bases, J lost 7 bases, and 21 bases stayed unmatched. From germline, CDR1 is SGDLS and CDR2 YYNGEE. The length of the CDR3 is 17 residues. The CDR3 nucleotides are TGTGCCAGCACCTCTAGTGTCACTACAGGGGTCGGTTTTGGCTACACCTTC. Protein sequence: CASTSSVTTGVGFGYTF.

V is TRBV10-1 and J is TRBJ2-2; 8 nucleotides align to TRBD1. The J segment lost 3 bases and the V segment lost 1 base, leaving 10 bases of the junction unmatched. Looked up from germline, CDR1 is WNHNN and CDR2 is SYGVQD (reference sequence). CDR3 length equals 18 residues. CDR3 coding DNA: TGCGCCAGCAGTGAGTTCCCACGTCCAGGGGGCCACACCGGGGAGCTGTTTTTT. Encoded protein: CASSEFPRPGGHTGELFF.

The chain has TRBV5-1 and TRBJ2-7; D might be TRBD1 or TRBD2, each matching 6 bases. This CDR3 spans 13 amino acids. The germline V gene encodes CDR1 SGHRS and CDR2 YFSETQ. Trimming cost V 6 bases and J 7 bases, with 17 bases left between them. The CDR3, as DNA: TGCGCCAGCAACCGCGACGGAGGGGGGGAGCAGTACTTC. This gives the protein CASNRDGGGEQYF.

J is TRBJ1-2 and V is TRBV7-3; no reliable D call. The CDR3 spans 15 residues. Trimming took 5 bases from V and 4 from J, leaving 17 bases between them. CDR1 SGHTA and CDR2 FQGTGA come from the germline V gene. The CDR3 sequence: CASSPPTSRVYGYTF. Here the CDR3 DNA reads TGTGCCAGCAGCCCCCCCACTTCCCGGGTCTATGGCTACACCTTC.

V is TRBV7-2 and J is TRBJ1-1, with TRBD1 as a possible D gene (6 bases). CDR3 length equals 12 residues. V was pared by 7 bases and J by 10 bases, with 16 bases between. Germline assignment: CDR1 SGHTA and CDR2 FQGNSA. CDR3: CASTRDRYGAFF. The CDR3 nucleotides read TGTGCCAGCACCAGAGACAGGTACGGAGCTTTCTTT.

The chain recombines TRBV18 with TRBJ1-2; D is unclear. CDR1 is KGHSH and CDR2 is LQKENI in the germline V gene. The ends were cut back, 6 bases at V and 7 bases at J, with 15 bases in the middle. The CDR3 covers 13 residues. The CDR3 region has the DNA TGTGCCAGCTCGCTAGAAAATGCAGTTGGCTACACCTTC. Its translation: CASSLENAVGYTF.

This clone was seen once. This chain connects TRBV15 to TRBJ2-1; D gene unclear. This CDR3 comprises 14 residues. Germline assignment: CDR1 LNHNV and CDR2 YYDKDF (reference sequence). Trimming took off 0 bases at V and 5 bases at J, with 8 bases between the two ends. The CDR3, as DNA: TGTGCCACCAGCAGAGATCTTTCAGACAATGAGCAGTTCTTC. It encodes CATSRDLSDNEQFF. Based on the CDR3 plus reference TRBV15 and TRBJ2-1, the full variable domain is DAMVIQNPRYQVTQFGKPVTLSCSQTLNHNVMYWYQQKSSQAPKLLFHYYDKDFNNEADTPDNFQSRRPNTSFCFLDIRSPGLGDTAMYLCATSRDLSDNEQFFGPGTRLTVL.

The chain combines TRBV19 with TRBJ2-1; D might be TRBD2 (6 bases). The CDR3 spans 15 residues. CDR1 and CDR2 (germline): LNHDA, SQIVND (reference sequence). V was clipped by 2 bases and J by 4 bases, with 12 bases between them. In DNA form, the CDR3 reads TGTGCCAGTAGTATATGGGACTCGCCGTACAATGAGCAGTTCTTC. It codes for CASSIWDSPYNEQFF.

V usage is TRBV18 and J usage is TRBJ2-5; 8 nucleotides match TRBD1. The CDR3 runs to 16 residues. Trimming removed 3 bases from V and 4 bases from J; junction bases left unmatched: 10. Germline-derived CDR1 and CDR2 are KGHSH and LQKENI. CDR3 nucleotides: TGTGCCAGCTCACCCATGATGAACAGGGGGTTAGAGACCCAGTACTTC. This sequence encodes CASSPMMNRGLETQYF.

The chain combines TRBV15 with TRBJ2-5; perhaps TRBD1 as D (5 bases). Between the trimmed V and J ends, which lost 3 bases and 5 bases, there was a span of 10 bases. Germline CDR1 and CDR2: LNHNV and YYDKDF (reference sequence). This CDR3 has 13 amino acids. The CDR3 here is CATSSPKGETQYF. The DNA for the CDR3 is TGTGCCACCAGCAGCCCCAAGGGGGAGACCCAGTACTTC.

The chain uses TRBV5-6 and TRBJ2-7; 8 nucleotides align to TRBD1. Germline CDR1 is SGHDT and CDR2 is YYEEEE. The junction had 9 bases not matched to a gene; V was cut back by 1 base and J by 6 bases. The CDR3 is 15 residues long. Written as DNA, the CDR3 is TGTGCCAGCAGCTTGTGGAGACAGGGGATAGCCGAGCAGTACTTC. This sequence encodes CASSLWRQGIAEQYF.

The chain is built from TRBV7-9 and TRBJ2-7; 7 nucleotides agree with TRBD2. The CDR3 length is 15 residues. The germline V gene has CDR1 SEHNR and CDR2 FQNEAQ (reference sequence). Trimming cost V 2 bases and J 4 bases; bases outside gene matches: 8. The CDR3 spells CASSLRNGEGYEQYF. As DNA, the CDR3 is TGTGCCAGCAGCTTAAGAAACGGGGAGGGTTACGAGCAGTACTTC.

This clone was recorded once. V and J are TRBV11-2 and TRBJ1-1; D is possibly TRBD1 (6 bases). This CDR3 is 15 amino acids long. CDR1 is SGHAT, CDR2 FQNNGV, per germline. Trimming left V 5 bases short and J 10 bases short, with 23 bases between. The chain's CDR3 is CASSPGTLQLGVAFF. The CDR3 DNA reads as TGTGCCAGCAGCCCGGGGACACTGCAGCTTGGGGTAGCTTTCTTT.

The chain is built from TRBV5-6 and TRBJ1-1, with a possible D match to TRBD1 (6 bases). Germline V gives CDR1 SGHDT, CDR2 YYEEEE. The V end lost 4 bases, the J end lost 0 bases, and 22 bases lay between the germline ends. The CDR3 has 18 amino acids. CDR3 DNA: TGTGCCAGCAGCGGTAACAGGGAACGAATCCCCGTGAACACTGAAGCTTTCTTT. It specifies CASSGNRERIPVNTEAFF. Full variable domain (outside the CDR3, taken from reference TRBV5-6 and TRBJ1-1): DAGVTQSPTHLIKTRGQQVTLRCSPKSGHDTVSWYQQALGQGPQFIFQYYEEEERQRGNFPDRFSGHQFPNYSSELNVNALLLGDSALYLCASSGNRERIPVNTEAFFGQGTRLTVV.